The rows below give T cell receptor beta chains drawn from one sample of a study of cytomegalovirus exposure and HLA in healthy donors. This table comes from immunoSEQ multiplex PCR, and its TCRdb copy is limited to in-frame clones, with some not included. The repertoire holds roughly 170,000 clones, more than 60% seen once, with about 1.5% in the top ten. The sample comprised PBMCs. Receptor source: a young woman in good health and CMV-seropositive. The CDR3 runs from the conserved cysteine through the conserved F or W. D genes are given only for firm matches. Clone size is stated in some rows and not others, as once, few, many or a class when expanded.

d_call	clone_size	v_call	j_call	cdr3_length	cdr3_aa	cdr3_nt
TRBD1	.	TRBV19	TRBJ1-5	16	CASSIGPTGVVQPQHF	TGTGCCAGTAGTATCGGTCCGACAGGGGTAGTTCAGCCCCAGCATTTT
TRBD1	.	TRBV7-9	TRBJ2-1	13	CASGGQGSNEQFF	TGTGCCAGCGGGGGACAGGGGTCGAATGAGCAGTTCTTC
TRBD1	.	TRBV2	TRBJ2-5	15	CASSESGQGEETQYF	TGTGCCAGCAGTGAGTCCGGGCAGGGGGAAGAGACCCAGTACTTC
TRBD1	.	TRBV30	TRBJ1-2	16	CAWSPLATRGQDGYTF	TGTGCCTGGAGTCCCCTCGCTACCAGGGGGCAGGATGGCTACACCTTC
TRBD1	once	TRBV6-5	TRBJ2-7	14	CASKIDRATYEQYF	TGTGCCAGCAAAATAGACAGGGCTACCTACGAGCAGTACTTC
TRBD1	.	TRBV5-1	TRBJ2-1	13	CASSPDRADEQFF	TGCGCCAGCAGCCCGGACAGGGCCGATGAGCAGTTCTTC
TRBD1	once	TRBV7-8	TRBJ2-7	14	CASSSGTAPYEQYF	TGTGCCAGCAGCTCTGGGACAGCTCCCTACGAGCAGTACTTC
TRBD2	.	TRBV6-5	TRBJ2-3	16	CASSYRGGVEAHTQYF	TGTGCCAGCAGTTACCGCGGGGGGGTCGAGGCCCATACGCAGTATTTT
TRBD1	.	TRBV9	TRBJ2-7	14	CASSARDRASEQYF	TGTGCCAGCAGCGCCCGGGACAGGGCCTCCGAGCAGTACTTC
.	.	TRBV11-2	TRBJ1-6	15	CASSLDRVRNSPLHF	TGTGCCAGCAGCTTAGACCGGGTGCGCAATTCACCCCTCCACTTT
TRBD2	.	TRBV7-7	TRBJ2-5	15	CASSLKTSAKETQYF	TGTGCCAGCAGCCTAAAGACTAGCGCGAAAGAGACCCAGTACTTC
TRBD1	.	TRBV2	TRBJ1-1	14	CASSQTGLNTEAFF	TGTGCCAGCAGCCAGACAGGGCTGAACACTGAAGCTTTCTTT
TRBD1	.	TRBV7-8	TRBJ2-7	14	CAPGPTGGHYEQYF	TGTGCCCCCGGACCGACAGGGGGCCACTACGAGCAGTACTTC
TRBD2	.	TRBV29-1	TRBJ2-3	14	CSVPTSGSTDTQYF	TGCAGCGTTCCGACTAGCGGCAGCACAGATACGCAGTATTTT
TRBD2	.	TRBV7-9	TRBJ2-5	18	CASSLSTSGRSIQETQYF	TGTGCCAGCAGCTTGTCGACTAGCGGGAGGTCCATCCAAGAGACCCAGTACTTC
TRBD2	.	TRBV6-5	TRBJ2-7	14	CASSRGAGGYEQYF	TGTGCCAGCAGTCGCGGCGCGGGAGGCTACGAGCAGTACTTC
TRBD2	.	TRBV7-6	TRBJ2-1	16	CASSPTGLAGNNEQFF	TGTGCCAGCAGCCCGACGGGACTAGCGGGAAACAATGAGCAGTTCTTC
.	few	TRBV28	TRBJ1-4	15	CASSDIQTMNEKLFF	TGTGCCAGCAGTGATATACAAACCATGAATGAAAAACTGTTTTTT
TRBD2	few	TRBV6-5	TRBJ2-1	15	CASSYSTGLDNEQFF	TGTGCCAGCAGTTACTCGACGGGACTAGACAATGAGCAGTTCTTC
.	.	TRBV30	TRBJ2-2	14	CAWSAGVGIGELFF	TGTGCCTGGAGTGCGGGAGTGGGGATCGGGGAGCTGTTTTTT
TRBD2	few	TRBV25-1	TRBJ2-1	15	CASSGTSGVYNEQFF	TGTGCCAGCAGTGGGACTAGCGGGGTCTACAATGAGCAGTTCTTC
.	few	TRBV4-2	TRBJ1-3	15	CASSLSQGSGNTIYF	TGTGCCAGCAGCCTATCTCAGGGTTCCGGAAACACCATATATTTT